The entry that follows covers one T cell receptor (beta chain) sequence. TCRdb's copy holds only in-frame clones and misses some; the assay was immunoSEQ multiplex PCR. The profile covers 1 million to 1.3 million clones, with approximately 80% appearing a single time and more than 0.55% taken by the ten largest. These data originate in a study of shared clonotypes between healthy human individuals. Sequencing used memory CD4+ T cells from PBMCs. The subset here: CD45RA-negative fraction. The sequence derives from a man between 18 and 35 years old in good health. Some clones in this sample may be carry-over from other donors' samples.

In DNA form, the CDR3 reads TGCGCCAGCGGCCAGGGGGCCACAATGAACACTGAAGCTTTCTTT. Its translation is CASGQGATMNTEAFF. The chain couples TRBV5-1 to TRBJ1-1, with TRBD1 identical over 8 bases. The CDR3 length is 15 residues. Germline V lookup: CDR1 SGHRS, CDR2 YFSETQ. The V and J ends lost 7 bases and 0 bases, in that order; junction bases with no gene match: 8.